These 11 T cell receptor beta chains came from one sample sequenced in a study of technical replicates of blood from several donors. The table came from immunoSEQ multiplex PCR; TCRdb's copy has only in-frame clones and leaves some out. The sample gives fewer than 90,000 clones, over 90% of which show up once; around 0.24% is in the top ten. The sequenced sample was T cells isolated from PBMCs. The receptors derive from a human donor in good health.

This rearrangement joins TRBV9 to TRBJ2-1; 13 bases align to TRBD2. The CDR3 contains 16 residues. Trimming took 3 bases from V and 6 from J; bases not matched to a gene: 6. Germline V gene data show CDR1 as SGDLS and CDR2 as YYNGEE. The CDR3 region is CASSAGLAGFTNEQFF. The CDR3, as DNA: TGTGCCAGCAGCGCGGGACTAGCGGGGTTTACCAATGAGCAGTTCTTC.

The chain couples TRBV19 to TRBJ1-4, with D hard to call. Trimming took off 1 base at V and 7 bases at J, with 4 bases between the two ends. The CDR3 runs 12 residues. From germline, CDR1 is LNHDA and CDR2 SQIVND (reference sequence). The CDR3 DNA reads TGTGCCAGTAGTATAGTCGGTGAAAAACTGTTTTTT. Protein: CASSIVGEKLFF.

The chain links TRBV18 to TRBJ2-3, with TRBD2 matching over 7 bases. V lost 0 bases, J lost 2 bases, and 5 bases stayed unmatched. This CDR3 has 16 residues. In germline, CDR1 is KGHSH, CDR2 LQKENI. CDR3 protein: CASSPPGLAVTDTQYF. CDR3 DNA sequence: TGTGCCAGCTCACCACCCGGCCTAGCGGTCACAGATACGCAGTATTTT. Complete variable domain (other parts from reference TRBV18 and TRBJ2-3): NAGVMQNPRHLVRRRGQEARLRCSPMKGHSHVYWYRQLPEEGLKFMVYLQKENIIDESGMPKERFSAEFPKEGPSILRIQQVVRGDSAAYFCASSPPGLAVTDTQYFGPGTRLTVL.

The chain links TRBV7-2 to TRBJ1-6, with 9 bases matching TRBD1. Looked up from germline, CDR1 is SGHTA and CDR2 is FQGNSA. This CDR3 spans 15 amino acids. V was clipped by 5 bases and J by 8 bases; unmatched bases: 7. The CDR3 coding sequence is TGTGCCAGCAGCCCACCGACAGGGGGATATTCACCCCTCCACTTT. Protein sequence: CASSPPTGGYSPLHF.

This chain connects TRBV6-5 to TRBJ2-3; D gene unclear. The CDR3 sequence is 15 residues long. Germline V gives CDR1 MNHEY, CDR2 SVGAGI. Between the trimmed V and J ends, which lost 2 bases and 0 bases, there was a span of 9 bases. The CDR3 bases are TGTGCCAGCAGTTACCTCCGCGATAGCACAGATACGCAGTATTTT. It codes for CASSYLRDSTDTQYF.

The chain links TRBV7-6 to TRBJ2-2, with TRBD2 matching 7 bases. V dropped 3 bases and J dropped 7; count of bases not matched to a gene: 17. The CDR3 is 18 amino acids. The germline gives CDR1 SGHVS, CDR2 FNYEAQ. CDR3 bases: TGTGCCAGCAGCTTGCGCCAGGAGCGGGGTTCGGTTATCGGGGAGCTGTTTTTT. Translation: CASSLRQERGSVIGELFF.

This clone has just a few counts. The chain links TRBV4-1 to TRBJ1-5; D may be TRBD1 (5 bases). CDR3 length: 16 residues. Germline V gene lookup returns CDR1 MGHRA and CDR2 YSYEKL. Between the trimmed V and J ends, which lost 2 bases and 3 bases, there was a span of 14 bases. CDR3 region: CASSQPSGGLNQPQHF. The CDR3 region has the DNA TGCGCCAGCAGCCAACCCTCCGGGGGACTCAATCAGCCCCAGCATTTT.

V and J are TRBV28 and TRBJ2-6, with D unresolved. The V end was cut by 3 bases, the J end by 4 bases, with 10 bases between. The CDR3 has 15 amino acids. Looked up from germline, CDR1 is MDHEN and CDR2 is SYDVKM. CDR3 sequence (DNA): TGTGCCAGCAGTTTCTCGTCAGGAGGGGCCAACGTCCTGACTTTC. Amino acid sequence: CASSFSSGGANVLTF.

J is TRBJ1-1 and V is TRBV27, with D hard to call. The CDR3 length is 14 residues. Germline V gene sequence: CDR1 MNHEY, CDR2 SMNVEV (reference sequence). V lost 4 bases and J lost 5, with 14 bases in between. The CDR3 nucleotides read TGTGCCAGCAGTTCCTACCCCCCGGGAACTGAAGCTTTCTTT. This encodes CASSSYPPGTEAFF.

The V and J genes are TRBV28 and TRBJ2-1; D might be TRBD1 (6 bases). The germline CDR1 and CDR2 sequences are MDHEN and SYDVKM. Trimming stripped 5 bases from V and 5 bases from J, with 22 bases between. The CDR3 runs to 17 residues. In nucleotides, the CDR3 is TGTGCCAGCAGTCCTCCTCTCGGGACAAGTAAACACAATGAGCAGTTCTTC. As protein: CASSPPLGTSKHNEQFF.

This chain links TRBV28 with TRBJ2-7, with 7 bases fitting TRBD1. Germline V gene lookup returns CDR1 MDHEN and CDR2 SYDVKM. CDR3 length: 14 amino acids. V dropped 2 bases and J dropped 3; count of bases not matched to a gene: 4. The CDR3 reads CASSLPTGDYEQYF. DNA of the CDR3: TGTGCCAGCAGTTTACCCACAGGGGACTACGAGCAGTACTTC.